One sample yielded the 15 T cell receptor beta chains listed below, sequenced in a study of blood T cell repertoires in COVID-19. The table came from immunoSEQ multiplex PCR; TCRdb's copy has only in-frame clones and leaves some out. Of some 260,000 clones listed, roughly 84% are singletons. Sequences were obtained from peripheral blood. The receptors originated from a woman aged 40 to 49 with active or convalescent COVID-19.

Comment on this clone: The identical CDR3 is also encoded by other nucleotide sequences in the sample. CDR3 residues: CASSLSGGLNTEAFF. CDR3 DNA: TGTGCCAGCAGTTTGTCAGGGGGCCTCAACACTGAAGCTTTCTTT. The chain combines TRBV27 with TRBJ1-1; 8 bases align to TRBD1. After removal of 3 bases from V and 2 bases from J, the junction contained 5 bases not matched to a gene. Germline V lookup: CDR1 MNHEY, CDR2 SMNVEV (reference sequence). The CDR3 spans 15 residues.

The chain combines TRBV4-2 with TRBJ2-3, with 7 bases matching TRBD2. J lost 2 bases, V lost 4 bases, and 6 bases had no gene match. The CDR3 consists of 15 residues. Germline lookup yields CDR1 LGHNA and CDR2 YNFKEQ. The CDR3 DNA reads as TGTGCCAGCAGCCTTTTTCGGGGGGACACAGATACGCAGTATTTT. Amino acid sequence: CASSLFRGDTDTQYF.

This rearrangement joins TRBV5-6 to TRBJ1-2, with D possibly TRBD1 on 5 matching bases. The germline V gene encodes CDR1 SGHDT and CDR2 YYEEEE. Trimming cost V 2 bases and J 0 bases, with 8 bases left between them. The length of the CDR3 is 14 residues. CDR3 residues: CASSFDRSNYGYTF. The DNA for the CDR3 is TGTGCCAGCAGCTTCGACAGATCTAACTATGGCTACACCTTC.

The chain couples TRBV5-5 to TRBJ1-2; D remains ambiguous. The CDR3 extends over 13 amino acids. Germline V gene data show CDR1 as SGHKS and CDR2 as YYEKEE (reference sequence). Trimming pared 2 bases from V and 3 bases from J, leaving 8 bases between. Here the CDR3 reads CASSLNGDYGYTF. The CDR3 nucleotides are TGTGCCAGCAGCTTAAACGGAGACTATGGCTACACCTTC. The full variable domain, its missing parts supplied by reference TRBV5-5 and TRBJ1-2, is DAGVTQSPTHLIKTRGQQVTLRCSPISGHKSVSWYQQVLGQGPQFIFQYYEKEERGRGNFPDRFSARQFPNYSSELNVNALLLGDSALYLCASSLNGDYGYTFGSGTRLTVV.

The chain carries TRBV28 and TRBJ2-5; TRBD1 matches at 7 bases. Looked up from germline, CDR1 is MDHEN and CDR2 is SYDVKM. V lost 3 bases and J lost 1; bases outside the gene matches: 5. The CDR3 runs to 15 residues. CDR3 DNA: TGTGCCAGCAGTTTTAGAGGGGGCTCCCAAGAGACCCAGTACTTC. Protein product: CASSFRGGSQETQYF.

The chain combines TRBV5-1 with TRBJ2-3; 9 positions match TRBD1. The V and J ends lost 4 bases and 0 bases, in that order; junction bases with no gene match: 9. Germline V gene sequence: CDR1 SGHRS, CDR2 YFSETQ. The CDR3 totals 17 residues. As DNA, the CDR3 is TGCGCCAGCAGCGTCTACAGGGGGCTTGGCAGCACAGATACGCAGTATTTT. Its translation: CASSVYRGLGSTDTQYF.

The chain uses TRBV20-1 and TRBJ2-5; D might be TRBD2 (6 bases). Germline lookup yields CDR1 DFQATT and CDR2 SNEGSKA (reference sequence). The CDR3 is made up of 11 amino acids. CDR3 in amino acids: CTGTSQETQYF. The CDR3 bases are TGCACTGGGACTTCACAAGAGACCCAGTACTTC.

The chain links TRBV9 to TRBJ1-2; possibly TRBD1 for D (6 bases). The CDR3 is 15 amino acids. V lost 5 bases, J lost 5 bases, and 19 bases lay in between. Per the germline V gene, CDR1 is SGDLS and CDR2 is YYNGEE. The CDR3 DNA reads TGTGCCAGCAGTGATGGTGGAGAGGGGGGGTATGGCTACACCTTC. Residues: CASSDGGEGGYGYTF. The full variable domain, with the rest looked up from reference TRBV9 and TRBJ1-2, is DSGVTQTPKHLITATGQRVTLRCSPRSGDLSVYWYQQSLDQGLQFLIQYYNGEERAKGNILERFSAQQFPDLHSELNLSSLELGDSALYFCASSDGGEGGYGYTFGSGTRLTVV.

The chain employs TRBV10-3 and TRBJ2-5; unclear D gene. Deletions cut 10 bases from V and 1 base from J, with 13 bases between. From germline, CDR1 is ENHRY and CDR2 SYGVKD. This CDR3 is 13 amino acids long. CDR3 protein: CASTYSLQETQYF. CDR3 in DNA: TGTGCCAGTACTTACAGCCTCCAAGAGACCCAGTACTTC.

This clone was picked up a small number of times. The CDR3 nucleotides are TGTGCCAGCAGCTTATGGACTAGCACAGATACGCAGTATTTT. Protein: CASSLWTSTDTQYF. The J gene is TRBJ2-3, the V gene TRBV7-3; TRBD2 might be the D (5 bases). Germline V gene sequence: CDR1 SGHTA, CDR2 FQGTGA. The CDR3 is 14 residues long. Between the trimmed V and J ends, which lost 2 bases and 0 bases, there was a span of 6 bases.

Comment on this clone: In the same sample, other DNA sequences code for this CDR3. The chain links TRBV6-5 to TRBJ1-5; D not resolved. Per the germline V gene, CDR1 is MNHEY and CDR2 is SVGAGI. The CDR3 runs 15 residues. V gave up 6 bases and J gave up 1 base, with 13 bases separating them. The CDR3 here is CASRPPGSSNQPQHF. The CDR3 bases are TGTGCCAGCAGACCGCCGGGTTCGAGCAATCAGCCCCAGCATTTT.

This clone has only a few counts. This chain uses TRBV28 with TRBJ1-2, with D perhaps TRBD1 (6 bases). Trimming cost V 5 bases and J 7 bases, with 17 bases left between them. The CDR3 covers 14 residues. Germline loops: CDR1 MDHEN, CDR2 SYDVKM. CDR3 residues: CASSLDRVTGGYTF. The CDR3 nucleotides read TGTGCCAGCAGTCTGGACAGAGTTACGGGTGGCTACACCTTC.

This chain joins TRBV10-3 and TRBJ2-3; 8 bases agree with TRBD1. This CDR3 contains 14 residues. Germline CDR1 ENHRY, CDR2 SYGVKD. V was pared by 6 bases and J by 4 bases, with 6 bases of the junction left unmatched. Here the CDR3 reads CAIRGTGDSDTQYF. The CDR3 nucleotides are TGTGCCATCAGGGGGACAGGTGATTCAGATACGCAGTATTTT.

The gene calls are TRBV10-3 and TRBJ2-3, with 7 bases lining up with TRBD2. The CDR3 consists of 16 residues. With V trimmed by 0 bases and J by 4 bases, 7 bases remained unmatched. Looked up from germline, CDR1 is ENHRY and CDR2 is SYGVKD. The CDR3 region is CAISESTGGGPDTQYF. CDR3 DNA sequence: TGTGCCATCAGTGAGTCGACGGGGGGTGGCCCAGATACGCAGTATTTT.

This clone showed up just once. V is TRBV30 and J is TRBJ2-5, with 13 nucleotides matching TRBD2. The CDR3 loop spans 16 amino acids. J lost 4 bases, V lost 1 base, and 6 bases had no gene match. Germline CDR1 reads GTSNPN; CDR2 reads SVGIG (reference sequence). The CDR3: CAWSAGWTSGGETQYF. The CDR3 coding sequence is TGTGCCTGGAGTGCAGGGTGGACTAGCGGGGGAGAGACCCAGTACTTC.